This T cell receptor beta chain was recovered during a study of Ad26.COV2.S vaccination and SARS-CoV-2 variants (dated by TCRdb to the early 2020s). General notes on the study: Donors in the vaccine arm were drawn from COV1001, a multicentre, randomized, double-blind, placebo-controlled phase I-IIa trial testing Ad26.COV2.S in healthy adults. Ad26.COV2.S was administered intramuscularly at a dose of 5x10^10 or 1x10^11 viral particles, either as one shot or as two shots given 56 days apart. The specificity and breadth of SARS-CoV-2-reactive T cell receptors after Ad26.COV2.S vaccination were assessed by TCRbeta repertoire sequencing. A total of approximately 30 samples were included in the TCR-sequenced set, comprising about 20 Ad26.COV2.S vaccine recipients, 5 placebo recipients and 8 SARS-CoV-2 convalescent individuals. Trial participants were randomized into five groups of five, in which low-dose or high-dose Ad26.COV2.S was given once or twice, or placebo was given on both occasions. Throughout the experiments and outcome assessment, investigators stayed blinded to trial group allocation. The paper's findings and limits, for the study overall: The authors noted that the TCR breadth and depth analyses may have underestimated total T cell responses. Non-spike TCR breadth was comparable between vaccine and placebo recipients, consistent with the vaccine containing only spike. Compared with placebo recipients, Ad26.COV2.S recipients showed higher spike-specific TCR breadth (P = 0.0014). After vaccination, spike-specific CD8+ and CD4+ T cell responses were reported to show substantial breadth. Comparing responses between vaccine doses or regimens was not something the study was powered to do.

V drops 5 bases and J drops 0 bases, leaving 23 bases in between. Including the terminal cysteine and phenylalanine, the CDR3 comprises 19 residues. The only DNA kept is the CDR3, 57 bases in frame from the first base. CDR1 and CDR2 are read off the germline V gene (reference sequence) as LNHDA and SQIVND. About this clone itself: The antigen it binds to is not known. Within one base of it there is no much larger clone, and no base qualities were kept.

In light of the paper, this sample's treatment or condition label describes: roughly 18 received Ad26.COV2.S at low or high dose, single or two shots; 5 received placebo; per-sample allocation not given. For vaccine and placebo recipients, the sequenced repertoires came from samples collected on day 63 after the first injection. In Cohort 1b, about two dozen adults aged 18-55 years were enrolled at a single site in Boston, USA, between 29 July and 7 August 2020. As a vaccine, Ad26.COV2.S was a replication-incompetent adenovirus type 26 vector that expressed a prefusion-stabilized SARS-CoV-2 spike protein derived from the original Wuhan strain. The immunoSEQ Assay was the method used to sequence TCRbeta CDR3 regions. After extraction, genomic DNA underwent amplification by bias-controlled multiplex PCR, followed by high-throughput sequencing. For the original study's pipeline: Collapsing and filtering of sequences were performed to quantify the absolute abundance of each unique TCRbeta CDR3 region. T cell fraction was estimated by normalization of TCRbeta template counts to usable DNA, with usable DNA being measured through amplification of reference genes present in all nucleated cells. Repertoire TCRs were annotated as SARS-CoV-2-specific when V gene, CDR3 amino acid sequence and J gene were exactly matched to a known reactive TCR set. MIRA supplied the reference SARS-CoV-2 TCR set, which was filtered for enrichment in COVID-19-positive ImmuneCODE repertoires so that public or cross-reactive TCRs were removed. Based on the MIRA antigens, annotated TCRs were further analysed at the level of specific ORF or position within ORF. Depth was the summed frequency of annotated unique rearrangements, while breadth was defined as annotated unique rearrangements over total unique productive rearrangements. Group comparisons of TCR breadth used two-sided Wilcoxon rank-sum tests. TCRdb holds this immuneACCESS table with in-frame rearrangements only. Some clones are missing; in checked studies, unresolved V genes explain under half, and the rest has no known cause. V and J calls and clone size are those listed in that table; D and trimming were worked out from the DNA. This sample gives about 390,000 clones in total; around 92% of them show up just once. The ten biggest clones cover around 1.7% of the sample.

The V gene is TRBV19 and the J gene is TRBJ1-5, and TRBD1 may be the D gene, going by 5 matching bases. This TCR was recovered from a person between 18 and 59 years old who received the Ad26.COV2.S COVID-19 vaccine or a placebo. The sample consisted of peripheral blood, taken in a trial of Ad26.COV2.S vaccine versus placebo. The CDR3 protein is CASSGGPRGSAYSNQPQHF. The DNA is TGTGCCAGTAGTGGGGGACCTCGGGGTTCGGCTTATAGCAATCAGCCCCAGCATTTT. With the rest looked up from the reference TRBV19 and TRBJ1-5 genes rather than sequenced, the full variable domain is DGGITQSPKYLFRKEGQNVTLSCEQNLNHDAMYWYRQDPGQGLRLIYYSQIVNDFQKGDIAEGYSVSREKKESFPLTVTSAQKNPTAFYLCASSGGPRGSAYSNQPQHFGDGTRLSIL.